The 8 T cell receptor beta chains presented below share a single source sample, sequenced in a study of blood T cell repertoires in COVID-19. The assay was immunoSEQ multiplex PCR, and TCRdb's table has in-frame clones only and misses some. Among about 330,000 clones listed, about 87% were seen once. The sample was peripheral blood. The receptors shown here come from a man under 40 with COVID-19, enrolled during active disease.

This sequence joins TRBV6-2 or TRBV6-3 and TRBJ2-7; D unresolved. Trimming removed 6 bases from V and 3 bases from J, with 9 bases in between. Germline CDR1 is MNHEY and CDR2 is SVGEGT. The CDR3 runs to 12 residues. CDR3 in DNA: TGTGCCAGCAGCCAAGAGTACTACGAGCAGTACTTC. Protein sequence: CASSQEYYEQYF.

This clone turned up a few times. The chain carries TRBV12-3 or TRBV12-4 and TRBJ1-5; 9 positions match TRBD1. The trim removed 5 bases at V and 7 bases at J, leaving 3 bases unmatched. The CDR3 loop spans 13 amino acids. CDR3 in amino acids: CASSPQGAQPQHF. DNA for the CDR3: TGTGCCAGCAGTCCACAGGGGGCGCAGCCCCAGCATTTT.

The rearrangement links TRBV5-1 to TRBJ2-1, with 10 bases lining up with TRBD1. J lost 5 bases, V lost 4 bases, and 12 bases had no gene match. CDR1 and CDR2 from the germline V gene are SGHRS and YFSETQ. This CDR3 comprises 17 residues. CDR3 coding DNA: TGCGCCAGCAGCCCGAGTACCGGGACAGGGGCCGACAATGAGCAGTTCTTC. Translated: CASSPSTGTGADNEQFF.

In its sample, this clone was seen many times. The chain carries TRBV11-3 and TRBJ2-7; D is undetermined. V lost 5 bases and J lost 6, with 17 bases in between. The CDR3 extends over 14 amino acids. Germline CDR1 is SGHNT and CDR2 is YENEEA. The CDR3 region is CASSQRPDSTEQYF. DNA for the CDR3: TGTGCCAGCAGCCAGCGTCCTGATAGCACCGAGCAGTACTTC.

This rearrangement joins TRBV18 to TRBJ2-5; 10 nucleotides align to TRBD1. Losses at the gene ends were 4 bases for V and 5 bases for J; bases not matched to a gene: 4. Germline V gene lookup returns CDR1 KGHSH and CDR2 LQKENI. This CDR3 comprises 14 residues. This CDR3 is CASSRPTGGETQYF. CDR3 sequence (DNA): TGTGCCAGCTCACGGCCGACAGGGGGCGAGACCCAGTACTTC.

This clone was observed once. This chain joins TRBV5-4 and TRBJ2-1; 9 positions agree with TRBD1. The CDR3 totals 15 residues. The V gene's germline CDR1 is SGHNT and CDR2 YYREEE (reference sequence). Losses at the gene ends were 6 bases for V and 10 bases for J; bases not matched to a gene: 14. For the CDR3, the DNA is TGTGCCAGCACCTCCACCCCGACAGGGGGAGTGGAGCAGTTCTTC. As protein: CASTSTPTGGVEQFF.

This clone appeared once. The V gene is TRBV5-4, the J gene TRBJ2-1, with 13 positions matching TRBD2. The CDR3 is 16 residues long. Per the germline V gene, CDR1 is SGHNT and CDR2 is YYREEE (reference sequence). The V gene end was trimmed by 1 base and the J gene end by 6 bases; junction bases not matched to a gene: 4. Written as DNA, the CDR3 is TGTGCCAGCAGCTTGTTGACTAGCGGGAGGATCAATGAGCAGTTCTTC. The encoded protein is CASSLLTSGRINEQFF.

In DNA form, the CDR3 reads TGTGCCAGTAAACCGGGGGATGGCGGGGAGCTGTTTTTT. It encodes CASKPGDGGELFF. V usage is TRBV19 and J usage is TRBJ2-2, with D perhaps TRBD2 (6 bases). The CDR3 is 13 amino acids. The V gene lost 7 bases and the J gene lost 7 bases, with 13 bases spanning the gap. The V gene's germline CDR1 is LNHDA and CDR2 SQIVND (reference sequence).